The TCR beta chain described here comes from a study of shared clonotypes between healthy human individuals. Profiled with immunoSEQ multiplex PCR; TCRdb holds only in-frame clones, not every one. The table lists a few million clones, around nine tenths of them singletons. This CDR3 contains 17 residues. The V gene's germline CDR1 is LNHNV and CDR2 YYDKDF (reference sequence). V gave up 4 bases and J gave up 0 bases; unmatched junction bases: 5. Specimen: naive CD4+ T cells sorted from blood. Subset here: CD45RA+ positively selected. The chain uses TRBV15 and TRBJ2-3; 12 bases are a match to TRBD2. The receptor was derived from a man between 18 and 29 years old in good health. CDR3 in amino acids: CATSTTSGGQSTDTQYF. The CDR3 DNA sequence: TGTGCCACCAGCACCACTAGCGGGGGGCAGAGCACAGATACGCAGTATTTT.